This T cell receptor (beta chain) was identified during a study of radiation and T cells in renal cell carcinoma. The time point here: blood 4 weeks post-SBRT, at nephrectomy. Regarding treatment: 15 Gy SBRT to primary tumor, nephrectomy 4 weeks later. Nephrectomy followed 15 Gy stereotactic body radiation by 4 weeks. After SBRT, blood was collected at 2 and 4 weeks, plus baseline. The patient's renal cell carcinoma had clear cell pathology. As to this clone: The antigen remains undetermined.

Only in-frame clones appear in the TCRdb table, and some are missing; sequencing was by immunoSEQ multiplex PCR. The repertoire consists of just under 150,000 clones, with 70% to 90% occurring once and the leading ten covering around a sixth. Whole-study results and caveats: Without pretreatment biopsies, baseline tumor clonotype presence was undetermined.

The V gene's germline CDR1 is SGHVS and CDR2 FQNEAQ. V gave up 5 bases and J gave up 4 bases; unmatched junction bases: 10. This CDR3 has 15 amino acids. The genes are TRBV7-8 and TRBJ1-2; 7 nucleotides line up with TRBD1. The receptor was derived from a woman in her 50s with renal cell carcinoma. The source was blood, collected from a patient whose treatment included radiotherapy and nephrectomy. The DNA of the CDR3 is TGTGCCAGCAGCGGGGACAGTGCAACTCGCTATGGCTACACCTTC. This gives the protein CASSGDSATRYGYTF.